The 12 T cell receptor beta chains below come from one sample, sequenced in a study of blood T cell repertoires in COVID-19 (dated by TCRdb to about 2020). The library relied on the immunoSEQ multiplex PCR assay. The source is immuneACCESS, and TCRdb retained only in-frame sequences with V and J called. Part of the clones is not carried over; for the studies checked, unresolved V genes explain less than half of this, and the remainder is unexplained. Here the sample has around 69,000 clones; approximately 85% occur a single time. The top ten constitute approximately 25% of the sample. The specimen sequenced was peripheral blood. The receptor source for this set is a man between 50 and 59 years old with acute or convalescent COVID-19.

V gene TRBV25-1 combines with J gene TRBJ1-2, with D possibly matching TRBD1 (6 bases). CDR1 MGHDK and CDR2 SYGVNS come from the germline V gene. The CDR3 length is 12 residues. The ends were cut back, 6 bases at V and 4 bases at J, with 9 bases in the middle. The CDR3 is CASSDRSYGYTF. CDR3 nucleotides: TGTGCCAGCAGCGACAGGAGCTATGGCTACACCTTC.

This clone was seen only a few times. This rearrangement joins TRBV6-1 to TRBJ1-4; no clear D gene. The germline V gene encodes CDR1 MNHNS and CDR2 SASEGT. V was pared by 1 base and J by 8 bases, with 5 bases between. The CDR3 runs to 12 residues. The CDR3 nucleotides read TGTGCCAGCAGTGAAGACGAGGAAAAACTGTTTTTT. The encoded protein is CASSEDEEKLFF.

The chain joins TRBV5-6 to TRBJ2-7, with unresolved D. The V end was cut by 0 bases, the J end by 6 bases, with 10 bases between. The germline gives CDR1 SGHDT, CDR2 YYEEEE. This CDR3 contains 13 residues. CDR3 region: CASSLGPVSEQYV. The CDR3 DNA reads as TGTGCCAGCAGCTTGGGTCCTGTATCCGAGCAGTACGTC.

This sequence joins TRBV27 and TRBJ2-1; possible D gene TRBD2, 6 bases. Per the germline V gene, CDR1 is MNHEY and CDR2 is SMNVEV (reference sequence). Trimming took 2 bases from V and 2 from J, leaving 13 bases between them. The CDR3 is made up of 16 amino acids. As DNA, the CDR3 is TGTGCCAGCAGTTTAGGAGGGAACCAACCCTACAATGAGCAGTTCTTC. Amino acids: CASSLGGNQPYNEQFF.

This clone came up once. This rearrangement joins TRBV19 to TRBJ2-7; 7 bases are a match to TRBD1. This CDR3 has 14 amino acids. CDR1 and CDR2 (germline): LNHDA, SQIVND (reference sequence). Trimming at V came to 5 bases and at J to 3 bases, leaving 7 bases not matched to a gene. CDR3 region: CASSPQGKGYEQYF. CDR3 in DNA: TGTGCCAGTAGTCCACAGGGGAAGGGCTACGAGCAGTACTTC. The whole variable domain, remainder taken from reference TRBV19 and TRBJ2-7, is DGGITQSPKYLFRKEGQNVTLSCEQNLNHDAMYWYRQDPGQGLRLIYYSQIVNDFQKGDIAEGYSVSREKKESFPLTVTSAQKNPTAFYLCASSPQGKGYEQYFGPGTRLTVT.

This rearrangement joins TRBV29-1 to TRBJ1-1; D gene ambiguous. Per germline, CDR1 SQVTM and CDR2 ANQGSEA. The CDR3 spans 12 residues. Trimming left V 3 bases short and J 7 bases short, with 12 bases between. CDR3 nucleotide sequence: TGCAGCGTTGATCAAGGGCGGGGTGAAGCTTTCTTT. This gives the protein CSVDQGRGEAFF.

The CDR3 DNA reads as TGTGCCAGCAGTGCACTTAAGGGGGCCGTGAATCGATCTTATCAGCCCCAGCATTTT. Translated: CASSALKGAVNRSYQPQHF. The gene calls are TRBV6-4 and TRBJ1-5, with TRBD1 matching 7 bases. The CDR3 loop spans 19 amino acids. CDR1 is MRHNA and CDR2 is SNTAGT in the germline V gene. The V and J ends lost 4 bases and 5 bases, in that order; junction bases with no gene match: 20.

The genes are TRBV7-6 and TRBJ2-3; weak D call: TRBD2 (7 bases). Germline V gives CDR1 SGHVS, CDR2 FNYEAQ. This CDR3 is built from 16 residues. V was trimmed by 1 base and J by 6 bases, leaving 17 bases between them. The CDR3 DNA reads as TGTGCCAGCAGCTTAGTTGGGGGGGGGCCGGAGGATACGCAGTATTTT. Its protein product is CASSLVGGGPEDTQYF.

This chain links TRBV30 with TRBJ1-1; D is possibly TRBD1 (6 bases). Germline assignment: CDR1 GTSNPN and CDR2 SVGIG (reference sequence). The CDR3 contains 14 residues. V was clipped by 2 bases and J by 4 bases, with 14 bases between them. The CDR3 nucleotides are TGTGCCTGGAGTAGGGGGTTTACGGGCACTGAAGCTTTCTTT. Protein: CAWSRGFTGTEAFF.

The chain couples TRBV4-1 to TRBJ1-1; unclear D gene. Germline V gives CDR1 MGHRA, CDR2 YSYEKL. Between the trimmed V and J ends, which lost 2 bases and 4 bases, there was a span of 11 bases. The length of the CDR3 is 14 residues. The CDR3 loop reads CASSQKPTLTEAFF. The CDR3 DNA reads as TGCGCCAGCAGCCAAAAGCCGACACTCACTGAAGCTTTCTTT.

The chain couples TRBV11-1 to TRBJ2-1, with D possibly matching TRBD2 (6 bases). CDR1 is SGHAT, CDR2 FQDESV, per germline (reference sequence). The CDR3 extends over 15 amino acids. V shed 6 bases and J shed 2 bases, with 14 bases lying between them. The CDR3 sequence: CASRAGKGAYNEQFF. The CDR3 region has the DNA TGTGCCAGCAGGGCGGGAAAAGGGGCCTACAATGAGCAGTTCTTC.

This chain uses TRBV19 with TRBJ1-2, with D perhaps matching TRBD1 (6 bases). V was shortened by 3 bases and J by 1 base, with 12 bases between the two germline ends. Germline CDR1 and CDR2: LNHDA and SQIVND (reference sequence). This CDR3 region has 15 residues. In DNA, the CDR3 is TGTGCCAGTAGTATCGGCCGACAGGATAACTATGGCTACACCTTC. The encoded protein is CASSIGRQDNYGYTF.